Below, 25 T cell receptor beta chains from the same sample are listed, as sequenced in a study of shared clonotypes between healthy human individuals. Here immunoSEQ multiplex PCR was the method, and the copy in TCRdb shows in-frame clones only, minus some. The top ten clones hold 12% of a sample with some 500,000 clones, approximately 80% of them seen once. The sequenced sample was PBMCs. These TCRs come from a woman aged 40 to 50 in good health. Some clones in this sample may be carry-over from other donors' samples.

The chain uses TRBV5-1 and TRBJ1-2; perhaps TRBD1 as D (5 bases). V was pared by 1 base and J by 4 bases, with 11 bases between. The CDR3 has 14 residues. Germline V gene lookup returns CDR1 SGHRS and CDR2 YFSETQ. The CDR3 reads CASSLSGDGYGYTF. For the CDR3, the DNA is TGCGCCAGCAGCTTGTCGGGGGATGGCTATGGCTACACCTTC. Drawing the rest from reference TRBV5-1 and TRBJ1-2, the complete variable domain is KAGVTQTPRYLIKTRGQQVTLSCSPISGHRSVSWYQQTPGQGLQFLFEYFSETQRNKGNFPGRFSGRQFSNSRSEMNVSTLELGDSALYLCASSLSGDGYGYTFGSGTRLTVV.

The chain is built from TRBV6-5 and TRBJ2-3; D is unresolved. CDR1 and CDR2 (germline): MNHEY, SVGAGI. The CDR3 length is 14 residues. The germline V and J ends were trimmed by 4 bases and 0 bases, with 8 bases remaining between them. CDR3 nucleotide sequence: TGTGCCAGCAGTTTCATCGGGAGCACAGATACGCAGTATTTT. This gives the protein CASSFIGSTDTQYF.

The gene calls are TRBV18 and TRBJ1-5; D unclear. Germline V gives CDR1 KGHSH, CDR2 LQKENI. The V and J ends lost 3 bases and 4 bases respectively, with 13 bases between them. This CDR3 contains 15 residues. CDR3 loop: CASSPGEGVNQPQHF. In DNA, the CDR3 is TGTGCCAGCTCACCCGGGGAGGGCGTGAATCAGCCCCAGCATTTT.

The V gene is TRBV5-1, the J gene TRBJ2-5; the D gene is possibly TRBD1 (6 bases). CDR1 and CDR2 (germline): SGHRS, YFSETQ. V dropped 0 bases and J dropped 4 bases, with 19 bases sitting between them. The CDR3 contains 17 residues. The DNA for the CDR3 is TGCGCCAGCAGCTTGGGGCACCGACAGGAGAGGGCAGAGACCCAGTACTTC. This gives the protein CASSLGHRQERAETQYF.

Note on this clone: Given a far larger clone just one base away, this is likely a sequencing read error. J is TRBJ2-7 and V is TRBV5-4, with unresolved D. The CDR3 runs to 11 residues. The V end lost 6 bases, the J end lost 0 bases, and 4 bases lay between the germline ends. From germline, CDR1 is SGHNT and CDR2 YYREEE (reference sequence). In nucleotides, the CDR3 is TGTGCCAGCACCGGCTCCTACGAGCAGTACTTC. Protein product: CASTGSYEQYF.

Comments on this clone: Since a far larger clone is one base different, this is likely a read error. The identical CDR3 is also encoded by other nucleotide sequences in the sample. The chain recombines TRBV2 with TRBJ2-7; 7 bases are shared with TRBD1. The V and J ends lost 4 bases and 1 base, in that order; junction bases with no gene match: 4. Germline V gene lookup returns CDR1 SNHLY and CDR2 FYNNEI. The CDR3 is 14 amino acids. Here the CDR3 reads CASSVSGGSYEQYF. CDR3 nucleotides: TGTGCCAGCAGTGTCTCAGGGGGTTCCTACGAGCAGTACTTC.

This chain joins TRBV29-1 and TRBJ2-1; 11 bases match TRBD1. With 4 bases clipped from V and 8 bases from J, the junction kept 7 bases outside the gene matches. The CDR3 length is 14 residues. Germline V gene lookup returns CDR1 SQVTM and CDR2 ANQGSEA. CDR3 protein: CSVGTGGAFYEQFF. The CDR3 DNA reads TGCAGCGTTGGGACAGGGGGCGCATTCTATGAGCAGTTCTTC.

This clone came up many times. The chain uses TRBV21-1 and TRBJ2-7; the D segment call TRBD2 is taken from the table without a DNA check. TRBV21-1 is a pseudogene. The CDR3 contains 15 residues. The CDR3 spells CASSSLSIEGRGVNF. The DNA for the CDR3 is TGTGCCAGCAGCAGCCTTAGCATTGAGGGGAGGGGGGTAAACTTC.

This clone was counted a single time. This chain uses TRBV28 with TRBJ2-1, with TRBD1 as a possible D gene (6 bases). Trimming removed 5 bases at V and 5 bases at J, with 16 bases between. Germline assignment: CDR1 MDHEN and CDR2 SYDVKM. This CDR3 comprises 15 residues. Written as DNA, the CDR3 is TGTGCCAGCAGTGTCGCCGGGACAACGAACAATGAGCAGTTCTTC. Residues: CASSVAGTTNNEQFF.

This clone was seen ten or more times. The final CDR3 position lacks the conserved phenylalanine or tryptophan, pointing to a likely read error. The chain employs TRBV30 and TRBJ1-5; tentatively, D is TRBD1 (5 bases). Per germline, CDR1 GTSNPN and CDR2 SVGIG (reference sequence). This CDR3 comprises 13 residues. V lost 4 bases and J lost 4, with 11 bases in between. This CDR3 is CAWNVGGNQPQHV. CDR3 nucleotide sequence: TGTGCCTGGAATGTGGGGGGTAATCAGCCCCAGCATGTT.

V is TRBV28 and J is TRBJ1-2; 8 nucleotides align to TRBD1. Germline CDR1 is MDHEN and CDR2 is SYDVKM. CDR3 length equals 15 residues. V was pared by 6 bases and J by 0 bases, with 6 bases of the junction left unmatched. Written as DNA, the CDR3 is TGTGCCAGCAGCCGACAGGGGACCTCTAACTATGGCTACACCTTC. Its translation is CASSRQGTSNYGYTF.

The chain uses TRBV6-1 and TRBJ2-7; TRBD1 matches 10 bases. The CDR3 length is 15 residues. V lost 6 bases to trimming and J lost 3 bases; unmatched junction nucleotides: 8. Per germline, CDR1 MNHNS and CDR2 SASEGT. The CDR3 coding sequence is TGTGCCAGCAGGGAGGGACAGGGGCTTTTCTACGAGCAGTACTTC. This translates into CASREGQGLFYEQYF.

This clone was seen just once. The chain is built from TRBV5-1 and TRBJ1-2; D is uncertain. Trimming pared 2 bases from V and 4 bases from J, leaving 12 bases between. Germline-derived CDR1 and CDR2 are SGHRS and YFSETQ. This CDR3 region has 14 residues. CDR3 amino acids: CASSLPGSAYGYTF. In DNA form, the CDR3 reads TGCGCCAGCAGCTTACCGGGATCGGCCTATGGCTACACCTTC.

CDR3 nucleotides: TGTGCCAGCAGTTACCCTCACGGAGGTTCCTGCAGTGAGCAGTTCTTC. Its translation is CASSYPHGGSCSEQFF. The chain combines TRBV28 with TRBJ2-1; maybe TRBD2 (5 bases). CDR1 and CDR2 from the germline V gene are MDHEN and SYDVKM. V dropped 4 bases and J dropped 9 bases, with 22 bases sitting between them. The CDR3 runs 16 residues.

The chain is built from TRBV7-9 and TRBJ2-1, with a possible D match to TRBD2 (5 bases). This CDR3 spans 17 amino acids. The ends were cut back, 4 bases at V and 5 bases at J, with 21 bases in the middle. Germline V gives CDR1 SEHNR, CDR2 FQNEAQ (reference sequence). CDR3 sequence: CASSSSAAERPNNEQFF. The CDR3 nucleotides are TGTGCCAGCAGCTCCTCCGCCGCGGAGCGGCCCAACAATGAGCAGTTCTTC.

The chain employs TRBV28 and TRBJ1-5; D gene uncertain. Germline-derived CDR1 and CDR2 are MDHEN and SYDVKM. The CDR3 totals 14 residues. V was trimmed by 6 bases and J by 2 bases, leaving 11 bases between them. The CDR3 reads CASSPAIGNQPQHF. The DNA for the CDR3 is TGTGCCAGCAGCCCAGCTATTGGCAATCAGCCCCAGCATTTT.

Worth noting for this clone: This is likely an artifact of a read error, given a far larger clone one base away. This CDR3 is also generated by other DNA sequences in the sample. CDR3 nucleotides: TGCAGCGCCCTAAGGGGGACAGCCTTGGACGAGCAGTACTTC. It specifies CSALRGTALDEQYF. The chain has TRBV29-1 and TRBJ2-7; TRBD1 matches at 7 bases. Germline CDR1 and CDR2: SQVTM and ANQGSEA. Trimming at V came to 7 bases and at J to 5 bases, leaving 14 bases not matched to a gene. There are 14 residues in the CDR3.

A word on this clone: The likely explanation is a read error, given a far larger clone one base away. The rearrangement links TRBV7-6 to TRBJ1-4, with 7 bases that match TRBD1. This CDR3 spans 14 amino acids. Germline V gene data show CDR1 as SGHVS and CDR2 as FNYEAQ. This CDR3 reads CASSLRGPNEKLSF. The CDR3 DNA follows: TGTGCCAGCAGCTTAAGGGGGCCTAATGAAAAACTGTCTTTT.

The rearrangement links TRBV7-8 to TRBJ2-7, with D unresolved. Germline V CDR1 and CDR2: SGHVS, FQNEAQ. The V and J ends lost 6 bases and 4 bases respectively, with 10 bases between them. The CDR3 is 12 amino acids. CDR3 in DNA: TGTGCCAGCAGGTCCCCCTCGTACGAGCAGTACTTC. As protein: CASRSPSYEQYF.

A remark on this clone: A far larger clone is off by one base, so a read error is likely. The chain links TRBV6-6 to TRBJ2-1, with TRBD2 identical over 9 bases. The ends lost 4 bases at V and 11 bases at J; junction bases unmatched: 12. This CDR3 is 15 amino acids long. Germline lookup yields CDR1 MNHNY and CDR2 SVGAGI (reference sequence). The CDR3 DNA follows: TGTGCCAGCAGTTGCGTGGGTCTAGCGGGACTTCAGCAGTTCTTC. Its protein product is CASSCVGLAGLQQFF.

V is TRBV9 and J is TRBJ2-7; maybe TRBD1 (5 bases). Trimming pared 0 bases from V and 2 bases from J, leaving 9 bases between. The germline CDR1 and CDR2 sequences are SGDLS and YYNGEE. This CDR3 has 14 residues. CDR3 nucleotides: TGTGCCAGCAGCGTAGAGCCAGGGCCCTACGAGCAGTACTTC. Translation: CASSVEPGPYEQYF.

The chain recombines TRBV15 with TRBJ2-7; TRBD1 or TRBD2 may be the D gene (5 bases each). The germline CDR1 and CDR2 sequences are LNHNV and YYDKDF (reference sequence). The CDR3 is 16 residues long. V was cut by 0 bases and J by 0 bases, with 12 bases left in between. The CDR3 protein is CATSRDGGASSYEQYF. The DNA of the CDR3 is TGTGCCACCAGCAGAGATGGGGGTGCGAGCTCCTACGAGCAGTACTTC.

Comments on this clone: Only one base separates this from a far larger clonotype, so it likely reflects a read error. The identical CDR3 is also encoded by other nucleotide sequences in the sample. CDR3 nucleotides: TGTGCCAGCAGCTTAGGCACAGATACGCAGTATTTT. Translation: CASSLGTDTQYF. V gene TRBV7-2 combines with J gene TRBJ2-3; no definite D call. The CDR3 is 12 residues long. With 1 base removed from V and 1 base from J, the gap between germline ends came to 0 bases. Germline V lookup: CDR1 SGHTA, CDR2 FQGNSA.

The CDR3 here is CASKGTGGSYEQYF. CDR3 nucleotides: TGTGCCAGCAAAGGGACAGGCGGCTCCTACGAGCAGTACTTC. The chain combines TRBV6-5 with TRBJ2-7, with 8 nucleotides matching TRBD1. Germline V CDR1 and CDR2: MNHEY, SVGAGI. CDR3 length: 14 residues. The V and J ends lost 7 bases and 0 bases, in that order; junction bases with no gene match: 5.

This clone was observed at least ten times. Other nucleotide sequences from this sample produce the same CDR3. The V and J genes are TRBV29-1 and TRBJ1-1; the match to TRBD1 covers 7 bases. Trimming cost V 6 bases and J 8 bases; bases outside gene matches: 15. The CDR3 is 14 amino acids. The germline gives CDR1 SQVTM, CDR2 ANQGSEA. CDR3 region: CSVANRDSFLEAFF. Here the CDR3 DNA reads TGCAGCGTAGCAAACCGGGACAGCTTTTTAGAAGCTTTCTTT.